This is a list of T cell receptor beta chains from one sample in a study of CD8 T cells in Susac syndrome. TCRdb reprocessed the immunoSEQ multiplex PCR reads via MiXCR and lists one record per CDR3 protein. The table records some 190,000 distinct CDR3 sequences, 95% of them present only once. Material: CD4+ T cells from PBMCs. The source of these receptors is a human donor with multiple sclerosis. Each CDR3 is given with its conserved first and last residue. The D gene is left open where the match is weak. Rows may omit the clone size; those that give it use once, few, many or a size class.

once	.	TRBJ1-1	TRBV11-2	CASSFGRNTEAFF	TGTGCCAGCAGCTTCGGACGGAACACTGAAGCTTTCTTT
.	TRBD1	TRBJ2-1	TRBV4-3	CASSQDIRTGGWNEQFF	TGCGCCAGCAGCCAAGATATCCGGACAGGGGGCTGGAATGAGCAGTTCTTC
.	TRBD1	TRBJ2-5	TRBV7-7	CASSGTGGATETQYF	TGTGCTAGCAGCGGGACAGGGGGCGCGACAGAGACCCAGTACTTC
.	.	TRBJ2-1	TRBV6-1	CASTPTWARGRNEQFF	TGTGCCAGCACCCCCACTTGGGCCCGCGGTCGCAATGAGCAGTTCTTC
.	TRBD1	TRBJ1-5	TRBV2	CASSEATGTHQPQHF	TGTGCCAGCAGTGAAGCGACAGGGACTCATCAGCCCCAGCATTTT
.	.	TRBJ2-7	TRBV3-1	CASSLGGIPYEQYF	TGTGCCAGCAGCCTAGGGGGAATCCCCTACGAGCAGTACTTC
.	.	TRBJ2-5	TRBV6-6	CASSYSPGEREETQYF	TGTGCCAGCAGTTACTCCCCCGGGGAGCGGGAAGAGACCCAGTACTTC
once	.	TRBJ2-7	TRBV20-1	CSARGDITGNEQYF	TGCAGTGCTAGGGGGGACATCACCGGGAACGAGCAGTACTTC
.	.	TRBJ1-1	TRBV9	CASSSLGERYTEAFF	TGTGCCAGCAGCTCACTGGGAGAACGATACACTGAAGCTTTCTTT
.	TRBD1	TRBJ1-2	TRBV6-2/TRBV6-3	CASRLAATGFGYTF	TGTGCCAGCAGATTAGCCGCGACAGGGTTCGGCTACACCTTC